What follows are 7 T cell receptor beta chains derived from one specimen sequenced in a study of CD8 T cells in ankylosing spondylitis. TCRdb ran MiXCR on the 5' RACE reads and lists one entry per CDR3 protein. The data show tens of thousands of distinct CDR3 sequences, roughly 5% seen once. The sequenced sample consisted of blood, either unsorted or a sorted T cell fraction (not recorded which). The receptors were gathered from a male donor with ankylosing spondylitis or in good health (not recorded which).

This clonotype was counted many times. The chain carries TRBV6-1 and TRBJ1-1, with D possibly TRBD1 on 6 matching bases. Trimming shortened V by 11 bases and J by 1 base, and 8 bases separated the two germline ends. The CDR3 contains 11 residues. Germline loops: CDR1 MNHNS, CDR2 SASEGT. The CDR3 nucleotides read TGTGCCTCGACAGGGAACACTGAAGCTTTCTTT. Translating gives CASTGNTEAFF.

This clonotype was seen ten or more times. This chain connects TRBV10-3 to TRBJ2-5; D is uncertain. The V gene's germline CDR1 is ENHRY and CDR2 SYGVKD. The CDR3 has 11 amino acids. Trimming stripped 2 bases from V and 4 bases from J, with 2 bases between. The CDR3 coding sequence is TGTGCCATCAGTGAGGGAGAGACCCAGTACTTC. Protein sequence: CAISEGETQYF.

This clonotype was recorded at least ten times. CDR3 in DNA: TGTGCCAGCAGCCTTCAGACAGGGTTCACTGAAGCTTTCTTT. Translation gives CASSLQTGFTEAFF. V gene TRBV7-6 combines with J gene TRBJ1-1; 7 bases are shared with TRBD1. The CDR3 spans 14 residues. Trimming removed 5 bases from V and 4 bases from J; junction bases left unmatched: 7. Germline values: CDR1 SGHVS, CDR2 FNYEAQ.

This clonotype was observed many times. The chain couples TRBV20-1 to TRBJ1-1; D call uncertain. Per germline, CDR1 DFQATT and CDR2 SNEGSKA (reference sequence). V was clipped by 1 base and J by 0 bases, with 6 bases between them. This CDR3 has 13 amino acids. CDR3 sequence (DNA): TGCAGTGCTAGAGGGCAGGTGAACACTGAAGCTTTCTTT. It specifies CSARGQVNTEAFF.

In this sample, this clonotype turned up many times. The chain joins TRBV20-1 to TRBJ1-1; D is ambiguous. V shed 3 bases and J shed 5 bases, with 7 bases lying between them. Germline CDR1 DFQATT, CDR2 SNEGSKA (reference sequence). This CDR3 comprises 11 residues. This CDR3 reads CSASEGTEAFF. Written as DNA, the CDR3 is TGCAGTGCTAGTGAAGGAACTGAAGCTTTCTTT.

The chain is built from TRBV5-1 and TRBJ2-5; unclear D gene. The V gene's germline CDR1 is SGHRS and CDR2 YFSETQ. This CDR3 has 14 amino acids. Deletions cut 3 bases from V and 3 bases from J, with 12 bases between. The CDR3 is CASSSEREKETQYF. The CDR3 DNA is TGCGCCAGCAGCTCGGAAAGGGAAAAAGAGACCCAGTACTTC.

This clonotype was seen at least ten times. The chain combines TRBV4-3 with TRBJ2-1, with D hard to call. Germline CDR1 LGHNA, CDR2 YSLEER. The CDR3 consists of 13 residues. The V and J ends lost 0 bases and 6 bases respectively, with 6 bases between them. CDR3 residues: CASSQEPLNEQFF. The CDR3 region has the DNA TGCGCCAGCAGCCAAGAACCCCTCAATGAGCAGTTCTTC.